The clone carrying this T cell receptor beta chain has only a few counts. Authors' data handling: How many nucleated cells were present was estimated from reference gene primer amplification. Clones were read by immunoSEQ multiplex PCR, and TCRdb kept only the in-frame ones, dropping some. For V, J and clone size, that table is used; D and trimming come from the DNA. The sample has 130,000 to 150,000 clones, almost 85% seen once. This sample was included in a study of blood T cell repertoires in COVID-19. As for the study in general: Acute and convalescent COVID-19 samples came from the United States, Italy and Spain. Nucleic acid was either cDNA or gDNA, and it came from T cells, B-cell-depleted T cells, or PBMCs.

V trimming: 6 bases; J trimming: 4 bases; junction bases outside the gene matches: 8. This CDR3 has 15 amino acids. CDR1 is SNHLY, CDR2 FYNNEI, per germline. The sequence was obtained from a human donor with acute or convalescent COVID-19. The donor label of this sample is uncertain. The sequenced sample consisted of peripheral blood. This sequence joins TRBV2 and TRBJ2-3, with 9 bases fitting TRBD1. In DNA form, the CDR3 reads TGTGCCAGCAGCGTACAGGGGGCACGGGCAGATACGCAGTATTTT. Protein sequence: CASSVQGARADTQYF.